This TCR beta chain was observed in a study of blood T cell repertoires in COVID-19. Study-level information: Collection of acute and convalescent COVID-19 samples took place in the United States, Italy and Spain. Sources were T cells, B-cell-depleted T cells, or PBMCs; the material itself was cDNA or gDNA.

Original handling: The assay estimated nucleated cells by amplifying reference gene primers. The data were produced by immunoSEQ multiplex PCR, yet TCRdb's version contains in-frame clones alone and is incomplete. V and J calls and clone size come straight from that table; D and trimming were deduced from the DNA. The data show tens of thousands of clones, with 90% seen just once and about 8.9% held by the top ten. The sequenced material came from peripheral blood. The receptor was isolated from a human donor in a cohort sampled during active COVID-19.

CDR3 in amino acids: CASSPGTSGPETQYF. The CDR3 DNA sequence: TGTGCCAGCAGCCCCGGGACTAGCGGGCCGGAGACCCAGTACTTC. The chain has TRBV5-4 and TRBJ2-5; TRBD2 agrees at 12 bases. This CDR3 contains 15 residues. The V segment lost 4 bases and the J segment 5 bases; nucleotides outside the gene matches: 6. Germline CDR1 SGHNT, CDR2 YYREEE (reference sequence).